A single sample is the source of the 4 T cell receptor beta chains below, sequenced in a study of Graves' ophthalmopathy and Graves' hyperthyroidism. Investigators amplified TCR beta CDR3 regions from RNA transcripts. The first-round RT-PCR employed HTBI primers together with the Qiagen OneStep RT-PCR kit. A multiplex PCR was then performed as the second round. TCRdb reprocessed the multiplex PCR reads with MiXCR, giving one entry per CDR3 protein. Of 150,000 to 200,000 distinct CDR3 sequences detected, roughly 36% appear once; the ten largest clones hold roughly 8.9%. Sequencing input: peripheral blood. The receptors derive from a man aged 30-40 years with Graves' ophthalmopathy.

This clonotype was seen many times. The chain combines TRBV9 with TRBJ2-7; 7 bases match TRBD1. This CDR3 spans 15 amino acids. J lost 1 base, V lost 2 bases, and 6 bases had no gene match. Germline V lookup: CDR1 SGDLS, CDR2 YYNGEE. The CDR3 protein is CASSVGTVLSYEQYF. Written as DNA, the CDR3 is TGTGCCAGCAGCGTGGGGACAGTTCTATCCTACGAGCAGTACTTC.

This clonotype was observed at least ten times. The V and J genes are TRBV28 and TRBJ2-7; 14 nucleotides line up with TRBD2. From germline, CDR1 is MDHEN and CDR2 SYDVKM. V lost 6 bases to trimming and J lost 0 bases; unmatched junction nucleotides: 13. The length of the CDR3 is 19 residues. As DNA, the CDR3 is TGTGCCAGCAGCTTGGGGCTAACCGGGACTAGCGGGAGCTCCTACGAGCAGTACTTC. Its protein product is CASSLGLTGTSGSSYEQYF.

V is TRBV24-1 and J is TRBJ2-2, with D possibly being TRBD2 (6 bases). The CDR3 has 14 residues. V was pared by 8 bases and J by 5 bases, with 14 bases between. Germline loops: CDR1 KGHDR, CDR2 SFDVKD. In DNA, the CDR3 is TGTGCCACCAACACCGGGACTGAGACCGGGGAGCTGTTTTTT. This gives the protein CATNTGTETGELFF.

This clonotype was found many times. The CDR3 here is CAWSRGQTNEAFF. CDR3 in DNA: TGTGCCTGGAGCCGAGGACAGACTAATGAAGCTTTCTTT. The chain carries TRBV30 and TRBJ1-1, with D possibly being TRBD1 (6 bases). The CDR3 runs 13 residues. CDR1 GTSNPN and CDR2 SVGIG come from the germline V gene (reference sequence). Deletions cut 3 bases from V and 7 bases from J, with 15 bases between.